The 10 T cell receptor beta chains reported below all come from one sample, sequenced in a study of blood T cell repertoires in COVID-19 (dated by TCRdb to 2020 to 2022). To prepare the library, the immunoSEQ multiplex PCR assay was applied. Held by TCRdb, this immuneACCESS table contains in-frame sequences only and omits some clones. Under half of the omission traces to an unresolved V gene where checked; the cause of the rest is unknown. Recorded for this sample are approximately 260,000 clones; roughly nine tenths of them occurred a single time. Of the sample, roughly 6.3% is held by the ten largest clones. The sample consisted of PBMCs or T cells enriched from blood (not recorded which). These TCRs come from a woman younger than 45 with acute COVID-19.

The chain combines TRBV12-3 or TRBV12-4 with TRBJ1-3; D remains unclear. This CDR3 spans 12 amino acids. The V and J ends lost 7 bases and 11 bases respectively, with 15 bases between them. The DNA of the CDR3 is TGTGCCAGCACTCCGGGGTCAGGATCCATATATTTT. This gives the protein CASTPGSGSIYF.

The chain is built from TRBV2 and TRBJ2-1; TRBD2 matches at 11 bases. The CDR3 has 18 amino acids. From germline, CDR1 is SNHLY and CDR2 FYNNEI. V was pared by 6 bases and J by 5 bases, with 15 bases of the junction left unmatched. The CDR3 sequence: CASRYRGGLAGGDNEQFF. In nucleotides, the CDR3 is TGTGCCAGCAGATATCGCGGGGGGCTAGCGGGAGGCGACAATGAGCAGTTCTTC.

This clone has a handful of counts. CDR3 loop: CASSPGQGHQPQHF. In DNA form, the CDR3 reads TGTGCCAGCAGCCCGGGACAGGGGCATCAGCCCCAGCATTTT. The gene calls are TRBV2 and TRBJ1-5, with 10 bases identical to TRBD1. V shed 6 bases, J shed 5 bases, and the junction held 4 bases outside the gene matches. The CDR3 sequence is 14 residues long. The V gene's germline CDR1 is SNHLY and CDR2 FYNNEI.

The rearrangement links TRBV12-5 to TRBJ2-3; TRBD2 matches 10 bases. CDR3 length: 21 residues. CDR1 LGHNT and CDR2 FRNRAP come from the germline V gene. V was clipped by 2 bases and J by 0 bases; unmatched bases: 17. CDR3 nucleotides: TGTGCTAGTGGTTTGATATCTAGCGGGAGATTAAAGTACGTTAGCACAGATACGCAGTATTTT. This encodes CASGLISSGRLKYVSTDTQYF.

V is TRBV29-1 and J is TRBJ2-3; 9 nucleotides line up with TRBD1. V dropped 7 bases and J dropped 1; count of bases not matched to a gene: 12. This CDR3 region has 16 residues. Germline CDR1 reads SQVTM; CDR2 reads ANQGSEA. CDR3 sequence: CSAPGQGSVGTDTQYF. CDR3 in DNA: TGCAGCGCCCCGGGACAGGGCAGTGTAGGCACAGATACGCAGTATTTT.

The chain joins TRBV9 to TRBJ1-3, with D possibly being TRBD1 (6 bases). The CDR3 contains 14 residues. Trimming cost V 4 bases and J 6 bases, with 14 bases left between them. Germline-derived CDR1 and CDR2 are SGDLS and YYNGEE. This CDR3 reads CASSRPGVENTIYF. The CDR3 coding sequence is TGTGCCAGCAGCCGCCCAGGGGTTGAAAACACCATATATTTT.

The chain combines TRBV11-2 with TRBJ1-1; D is unresolved. Germline loops: CDR1 SGHAT, CDR2 FQNNGV. Trimming stripped 0 bases from V and 8 bases from J, with 10 bases between. The CDR3 totals 13 residues. The CDR3 sequence: CASSLDRLVEAFF. The DNA for the CDR3 is TGTGCCAGCAGCTTAGATAGATTGGTGGAAGCTTTCTTT.

This chain connects TRBV9 to TRBJ1-1, with 8 bases matching TRBD1. Germline lookup yields CDR1 SGDLS and CDR2 YYNGEE. The CDR3 has 18 residues. V dropped 0 bases and J dropped 0; count of bases not matched to a gene: 10. The CDR3 loop is CASSVGHRGDRVNTEAFF. The DNA for the CDR3 is TGTGCCAGCAGCGTAGGTCACAGGGGGGATCGAGTGAACACTGAAGCTTTCTTT.

The chain couples TRBV7-9 to TRBJ2-1, with D uncertain. The CDR3 spans 13 residues. Trimming removed 2 bases at V and 14 bases at J, with 16 bases between. Germline assignment: CDR1 SEHNR and CDR2 FQNEAQ (reference sequence). CDR3 nucleotide sequence: TGTGCCAGCAGCTTATATGTGGGTGACGGAGAGTTCTTC. Protein product: CASSLYVGDGEFF.

This chain uses TRBV11-2 with TRBJ1-2; 7 bases line up with TRBD1. Germline assignment: CDR1 SGHAT and CDR2 FQNNGV. V was clipped by 5 bases and J by 3 bases; unmatched bases: 12. The CDR3 sequence is 16 residues long. CDR3 in DNA: TGTGCCAGCAGCAGAACGTTCGAGGGGGCCTACTATGGCTACACCTTC. Translation gives CASSRTFEGAYYGYTF.